This section outlines one T cell receptor (beta chain) sequence together with its context. What it recognizes is unknown. The time point is: week 11, during vaccination. With topical imiquimod, each dose of the vaccine consisted of 300 ug of mutant IDH1 20-mer peptide. This CDR3 has 17 amino acids. Germline values: CDR1 SGHRS, CDR2 YFSETQ. V was pared by 0 bases and J by 0 bases, with 16 bases between. These data come from a study of a mutant IDH1 vaccine in newly diagnosed glioma. For the study at large: During weeks 1, 3, 5, 7, 11, 15, 19 and 23, patients received eight vaccinations. In some groups vaccination began 4-6 weeks post-radiotherapy; others received it with temozolomide. General observations from the study: There were vaccine-induced immune responses in about 92% of the patients.

The data were produced by immunoSEQ multiplex PCR, yet TCRdb's version contains in-frame clones alone and is incomplete. The top ten hold more than 20% of the sample, which has around 30,000 clones, around 89% seen once. The chain recombines TRBV5-1 with TRBJ2-7; D uncertain. This TCR came from a man aged 18 to 35 with glioma. Source: PBMCs, taken from a glioma patient whose treatment included an IDH1 peptide vaccine. In DNA form, the CDR3 reads TGCGCCAGCAGCTTGGGGATGGCCAGGTTGAGCTCCTACGAGCAGTACTTC. As protein: CASSLGMARLSSYEQYF.